Listed below are T cell receptor beta chains from one sample, sequenced in a study of CD8 T cells in Susac syndrome. TCRdb processed the immunoSEQ multiplex PCR reads anew with MiXCR; each CDR3 protein has one entry. The repertoire holds about 130,000 distinct CDR3 sequences, with about 95% as singletons. Sequenced: CD4+ T cells from PBMCs. These TCRs come from a human donor in good health. The CDR3 runs from the conserved cysteine through the conserved F or W. Fields, in order: V gene, D gene, J gene, clone size, CDR3 protein, CDR3 DNA. The D gene is left open where the match is weak. Clone size is not always given. Where it is, it says once, few, many or a class for expanded clones.

TRBV12-5,TRBD2,TRBJ2-2,once,CASGLGLAVSTGELFF,TGTGCTAGTGGTTTAGGGCTAGCGGTATCCACCGGGGAGCTGTTTTTT
TRBV27,TRBD2,TRBJ2-2,.,CASGGLAVNTGELFF,TGTGCCAGCGGGGGACTAGCGGTAAACACCGGGGAGCTGTTTTTT
TRBV3-1,.,TRBJ1-5,.,CASSQSGNQPQHF,TGTGCCAGCAGCCAGTCCGGGAATCAGCCCCAGCATTTT
TRBV27,.,TRBJ2-7,.,CASSPGTRSVYEQYF,TGTGCCAGCAGTCCGGGGACCCGAAGCGTCTACGAGCAGTACTTC
TRBV20-1,.,TRBJ1-1,.,CSARGFSGNTEAFF,TGCAGTGCTAGAGGCTTCAGCGGAAACACTGAAGCTTTCTTT
TRBV14,.,TRBJ2-5,once,CASSQDGVRRETQYF,TGTGCCAGCAGCCAAGATGGGGTGCGGCGAGAGACCCAGTACTTC
TRBV3-1,TRBD1,TRBJ2-4,.,CASSRADRGVLNIQYF,TGTGCCAGCAGCCGGGCCGACAGGGGCGTCCTGAACATTCAGTACTTC
TRBV29-1,TRBD2,TRBJ2-5,.,CSGEGGIETQYF,TGCAGCGGGGAGGGAGGGATAGAGACCCAGTACTTC
TRBV28,TRBD2,TRBJ2-7,.,CASSLRIAGGPYEQYF,TGTGCCAGCAGTTTGAGGATAGCGGGTGGACCCTACGAGCAGTACTTC
TRBV30,TRBD1,TRBJ2-7,.,CAWSQGQGLEQYF,TGTGCCTGGAGTCAAGGACAGGGTTTGGAGCAGTACTTC
TRBV12-3/TRBV12-4,.,TRBJ1-2,.,CASSGQGISGYTF,TGTGCCAGCAGTGGGCAGGGAATCAGTGGCTACACCTTC
TRBV28,.,TRBJ1-5,few,CASSFSVNQPQHF,TGTGCCAGCAGTTTCTCTGTAAATCAGCCCCAGCATTTT
TRBV19,.,TRBJ1-2,.,CASHLLTGYGYTF,TGTGCCAGCCACCTCTTGACGGGCTATGGCTACACCTTC
TRBV4-1,TRBD1,TRBJ1-1,.,CASSQAGQGGNTEAFF,TGCGCCAGCAGCCAAGCGGGACAGGGGGGAAACACTGAAGCTTTCTTT
TRBV18,TRBD2,TRBJ2-7,once,CASSPTAGGNEQYF,TGTGCCAGCTCACCAACAGCGGGAGGGAACGAGCAGTACTTC
TRBV5-1,.,TRBJ2-2,.,CASSPPKTNTGELFF,TGCGCCAGCAGCCCCCCAAAGACGAACACCGGGGAGCTGTTTTTT
TRBV29-1,.,TRBJ1-1,.,CSGRTVNTEAFF,TGCAGCGGACGGACGGTGAACACTGAAGCTTTCTTT
TRBV29-1,.,TRBJ2-1,.,CSVEGETRATIAGYEQFF,TGCAGCGTTGAAGGCGAGACTAGAGCTACTATTGCGGGCTATGAGCAGTTCTTC
TRBV7-9,.,TRBJ1-2,.,CASSLIGDYSGYTF,TGTGCCAGCAGCTTAATTGGCGACTATTCGGGCTACACCTTC
TRBV2,TRBD2,TRBJ2-7,.,CASSGLAGGQQYF,TGTGCCAGCAGTGGACTAGCGGGAGGTCAGCAGTACTTC
TRBV6-5,.,TRBJ2-7,.,CASTPGAGGTYEQYF,TGTGCCAGCACCCCGGGGGCCGGGGGTACCTACGAGCAGTACTTC
TRBV28,.,TRBJ2-3,once,CASSLGHNTDTQYF,TGTGCCAGCAGTTTAGGACACAACACAGATACGCAGTATTTT
TRBV5-1,.,TRBJ1-1,.,CASSLEPMNTEAFF,TGCGCCAGCAGCTTGGAACCCATGAACACTGAAGCTTTCTTT
TRBV7-9,TRBD1,TRBJ2-5,.,CASSLGDRGYETQYF,TGTGCCAGCAGCTTAGGAGACAGGGGTTACGAGACCCAGTACTTC
TRBV3-1,.,TRBJ2-7,.,CASSQARRGNEQYF,TGTGCCAGCAGCCAAGCACGAAGAGGGAACGAGCAGTACTTC
TRBV5-1,TRBD2,TRBJ2-1,.,CASSWGGRNEQFF,TGCGCCAGCAGCTGGGGAGGGCGCAATGAGCAGTTCTTC
TRBV24-1,TRBD2,TRBJ2-1,.,CATSESGLGNLNEQFF,TGTGCCACCAGTGAATCGGGACTAGGGAACCTCAATGAGCAGTTCTTC
TRBV29-1,.,TRBJ2-4,.,CSVVITGAKNIQYF,TGCAGCGTTGTAATCACCGGGGCCAAAAACATTCAGTACTTC